The clone carrying this T cell receptor beta chain was recorded many times. TCRdb used MiXCR to reprocess the 5' RACE reads, holding one entry per CDR3 protein. The table records around 26,000 distinct CDR3 sequences, roughly 3.3% of them present only once. These data belong to a study of T cells after yellow fever vaccination. Regarding the study as a whole: It was a weaker secondary response, yet one that peaked faster, at day 5 versus 15.

Germline CDR1 and CDR2: MGHRA and YSYEKL. This CDR3 has 16 amino acids. The V and J ends lost 2 bases and 7 bases respectively, with 15 bases between them. The TCR was taken from a young man who received the YFV17D yellow fever vaccine. This specimen consisted of PBMCs, either bulk or a sorted T-cell subset (CD4+, CD8+, memory, or dextramer-sorted; not recorded which), obtained about 49 days after the first yellow fever vaccination. The chain combines TRBV4-1 with TRBJ1-6; D possibly corresponds to TRBD1 (5 bases). Written as DNA, the CDR3 is TGCGCCAGCAGCCAATATTGGCCTGGGGGAAATTCACCCCTCCACTTT. It codes for CASSQYWPGGNSPLHF.